These T cell receptor beta chains were read from a single sample in a study of identical twins. In TCRdb, the 5' RACE reads were re-called with MiXCR into one record per CDR3 protein. The table shows about 190,000 distinct CDR3 sequences, with roughly 15% occurring only once. The sample also formed part of further work on T cells expressing NK-cell markers.

Material for sequencing was CD8+ T cells sorted from blood. These receptors all stem from a woman under 30 in good health. Both conserved end residues are part of each CDR3. The order of the fields is clone size, J gene, V gene, D gene, CDR3 DNA, CDR3 protein. D genes are given only for firm matches. Only part of the rows carry a size: once, few, many, or a class if the clone is expanded.

size: -
J: TRBJ1-2
V: TRBV20-1
D: -
DNA: TGCAGTGCTAGAAGCGCAGAGGCTTCGGCTGGCTACACCTTC
CDR3: CSARSAEASAGYTF

size: -
J: TRBJ2-5
V: TRBV20-1
D: -
DNA: TGCAGTGCTAGTGGGGGCCGGGAGACCCAGTACTTC
CDR3: CSASGGRETQYF

size: few
J: TRBJ1-2
V: TRBV7-6
D: -
DNA: TGTGCCAGCAGCTTTGACAAGCTTCGCGGCTACACCTTC
CDR3: CASSFDKLRGYTF

size: few
J: TRBJ2-1
V: TRBV4-3
D: -
DNA: TGCGCCAGCGGGACGGGCCGCTACAATGAGCAGTTCTTC
CDR3: CASGTGRYNEQFF

size: -
J: TRBJ2-5
V: TRBV11-2
D: -
DNA: TGTGCCAGCAGCTTAGGGTTAGCCCAAGAGACCCAGTACTTC
CDR3: CASSLGLAQETQYF

size: -
J: TRBJ2-2
V: TRBV4-3
D: -
DNA: TGCGCCAGCAGCCAAAAAGTAGCGGTCGCCAGCTACACCGGGGAGCTGTTTTTT
CDR3: CASSQKVAVASYTGELFF

size: -
J: TRBJ2-7
V: TRBV3-1
D: TRBD1
DNA: TGTGCCAGCAGCCAAGATCCAGGGGGCTACGAGCAGTACTTC
CDR3: CASSQDPGGYEQYF

size: -
J: TRBJ1-6
V: TRBV6-5
D: TRBD1
DNA: TGTGCCAGCAGTTACAGCGGACAGGTTCATTCACCCCTCCACTTT
CDR3: CASSYSGQVHSPLHF

size: few
J: TRBJ2-1
V: TRBV13
D: TRBD2
DNA: TGTGCCAGCAGCATAACAACTAGCGGGAGCGATGAGCAGTTCTTC
CDR3: CASSITTSGSDEQFF

size: once
J: TRBJ2-1
V: TRBV19
D: TRBD1
DNA: TGTGCCAGTAGTATAGACCCGACAGGGGAAAGCTCCTACAATGAGCAGTTCTTC
CDR3: CASSIDPTGESSYNEQFF

size: few
J: TRBJ2-1
V: TRBV11-2
D: -
DNA: TGTGCCAGCAGCTCCCTCGACAATATCAATGAGCAGTTCTTC
CDR3: CASSSLDNINEQFF

size: -
J: TRBJ2-1
V: TRBV29-1
D: TRBD2
DNA: TGCAGCGTTCCCTCTTCACTAGCGGGAGTTTACAATGAGCAGTTCTTC
CDR3: CSVPSSLAGVYNEQFF

size: few
J: TRBJ2-1
V: TRBV9
D: -
DNA: TGTGCCAGCAGCGTGGGGAGCTCCTACAATGAGCAGTTCTTC
CDR3: CASSVGSSYNEQFF

size: few
J: TRBJ2-3
V: TRBV2
D: -
DNA: TGTGCCAGCGGACTCGCGGGATTTGCAGATACGCAGTATTTT
CDR3: CASGLAGFADTQYF

size: -
J: TRBJ2-3
V: TRBV20-1
D: TRBD2
DNA: TGCAGTGCTCCTGGGACTAGCGGGAGCGGGGATACGCAGTATTTT
CDR3: CSAPGTSGSGDTQYF

size: -
J: TRBJ2-5
V: TRBV2
D: -
DNA: TGTGCCAGCAGTTCGGCGCAGGGGCAAGAGACCCAGTACTTC
CDR3: CASSSAQGQETQYF

size: -
J: TRBJ2-7
V: TRBV20-1
D: -
DNA: TGCAGTGCTAGAGATAGGGCAGACTTCTCCTACGAGCAGTACTTC
CDR3: CSARDRADFSYEQYF

size: few
J: TRBJ2-1
V: TRBV20-1
D: -
DNA: TGCAGTGCTAGAGATTACTCTAACTCCTACAATGAGCAGTTCTTC
CDR3: CSARDYSNSYNEQFF

size: -
J: TRBJ2-1
V: TRBV7-9
D: TRBD1
DNA: TGTGCCAGCAGCTTAGGGGGACAGGGATCCTACAATGAGCAGTTCTTC
CDR3: CASSLGGQGSYNEQFF

size: -
J: TRBJ2-7
V: TRBV11-2
D: TRBD2
DNA: TGTGCCAGCAGCTTAGTTGCTAGCGGCACTTACGAGCAGTACTTC
CDR3: CASSLVASGTYEQYF

size: few
J: TRBJ2-2
V: TRBV5-1
D: -
DNA: TGCGCCAGCAGCTCCTCTTCCACGGGGGTGAACACCGGGGAGCTGTTTTTT
CDR3: CASSSSSTGVNTGELFF

size: -
J: TRBJ1-2
V: TRBV12-3/TRBV12-4
D: -
DNA: TGTGCCAGCAGTTGGGGCGGCAACTATGGCTACACCTTC
CDR3: CASSWGGNYGYTF

size: -
J: TRBJ1-2
V: TRBV5-5
D: -
DNA: TGTGCCAGGGGCCCCGGTGGAATCTCCTATGGCTACACCTTC
CDR3: CARGPGGISYGYTF

size: many
J: TRBJ2-7
V: TRBV5-1
D: -
DNA: TGCGCCAGTTCCGGATCTGACGGCTACGAGCAGTACTTC
CDR3: CASSGSDGYEQYF

size: few
J: TRBJ2-1
V: TRBV7-9
D: TRBD2
DNA: TGTGCCAGCAGCTTCGGGACTACCGTCATCTTC
CDR3: CASSFGTTVIF

size: -
J: TRBJ1-2
V: TRBV6-5
D: -
DNA: TGTGGTGCGGGTGGCTACACCTTC
CDR3: CGAGGYTF

size: -
J: TRBJ1-5
V: TRBV6-5
D: TRBD1
DNA: TGTGCCAGCAGTTTTACAGGGGGCACCCAGCCCCAGCATTTT
CDR3: CASSFTGGTQPQHF

size: many
J: TRBJ2-1
V: TRBV10-3
D: TRBD1
DNA: TGTGCCATCAGGACGGACAGGGCTAGTACCCCCCGCTACAATGAGCAGTTCTTC
CDR3: CAIRTDRASTPRYNEQFF

size: few
J: TRBJ2-1
V: TRBV6-5
D: -
DNA: TGTGCCAGCAGTTCCCCGACGGACGAGAGCGATGAGCAGTTCTTC
CDR3: CASSSPTDESDEQFF

size: -
J: TRBJ2-3
V: TRBV29-1
D: -
DNA: TGCAGCGTTGTATCGAGCGAAGATACGCAGTATTTT
CDR3: CSVVSSEDTQYF

size: few
J: TRBJ1-5
V: TRBV6-1
D: -
DNA: TGTGCCAGCAAACAGGGCCTCAGCAATCAGCCCCAGCATTTT
CDR3: CASKQGLSNQPQHF

size: few
J: TRBJ1-5
V: TRBV6-1
D: -
DNA: TGTGCCAGCAAAAAAGGACGGTTTAAGGGATCTGAGCCCCAGCATTTT
CDR3: CASKKGRFKGSEPQHF

size: few
J: TRBJ2-1
V: TRBV4-3
D: TRBD2
DNA: TGCGCCAGCAGCCCCTATGCGGGGGTAGATGAGCAGTTCTTC
CDR3: CASSPYAGVDEQFF

size: many
J: TRBJ2-7
V: TRBV20-1
D: -
DNA: TGCAGTGCTAGAGATCTCCGGCTGGCCGACGAGCAGTACTTC
CDR3: CSARDLRLADEQYF

size: -
J: TRBJ2-7
V: TRBV7-9
D: -
DNA: TGTGCCAGCAGCCCCCCGAAGGCAGGGCTGTACGAGCAGTACTTC
CDR3: CASSPPKAGLYEQYF

size: -
J: TRBJ2-7
V: TRBV3-1
D: -
DNA: TGTGCCAGCAGCCCCTCCGGAGGGTCGATCTACGAGCAGTACTTC
CDR3: CASSPSGGSIYEQYF

size: many
J: TRBJ1-2
V: TRBV12-3/TRBV12-4
D: -
DNA: TGTGCCAGCAGTCCAACCGGCCAGGGAGGCTACACCTTC
CDR3: CASSPTGQGGYTF

size: -
J: TRBJ1-1
V: TRBV6-1
D: TRBD1
DNA: TGTGCCAGCAGCCCCGACAGGGGGGCTCCCCGCTCCACTGAAGCTTTCTTT
CDR3: CASSPDRGAPRSTEAFF

size: -
J: TRBJ2-1
V: TRBV7-9
D: TRBD2
DNA: TGTGCCAGCAGCTTCAGCGGGAGGGCTTCCTACAATGAGCAGTTCTTC
CDR3: CASSFSGRASYNEQFF

size: -
J: TRBJ2-1
V: TRBV9
D: -
DNA: TGTGCCAGCGGGGGGGCCAATGAGCAGTTCTTC
CDR3: CASGGANEQFF

size: many
J: TRBJ2-7
V: TRBV3-1
D: -
DNA: TGTGCCAGCAGCGCAACCTCCTACGAGCAGTACTTC
CDR3: CASSATSYEQYF

size: many
J: TRBJ2-1
V: TRBV7-9
D: TRBD2
DNA: TGTGCCAGCAGCCCAGGGACGGGAGGGAACTACAATGAGCAGTTCTTC
CDR3: CASSPGTGGNYNEQFF

size: -
J: TRBJ2-1
V: TRBV27
D: -
DNA: TGTGCCAGCAGGCCGACACCCGCGCGTGACTACAATGAGCAGTTCTTC
CDR3: CASRPTPARDYNEQFF

size: few
J: TRBJ2-1
V: TRBV7-6
D: TRBD1
DNA: TGTGCCAGCAGCTGGACAGGGGGCTCCTACAATGAGCAGTTCTTC
CDR3: CASSWTGGSYNEQFF

size: few
J: TRBJ2-7
V: TRBV27
D: TRBD1
DNA: TGTGCCAGCAGTACCGCCAGGGGGCGCTTCTACGAGCAGTACTTC
CDR3: CASSTARGRFYEQYF

size: few
J: TRBJ2-3
V: TRBV5-5
D: -
DNA: TGTGCCAGCAGCCCGGACTGGTCAGATACGCAGTATTTT
CDR3: CASSPDWSDTQYF

size: -
J: TRBJ2-1
V: TRBV20-1
D: -
DNA: TGCAGTGCTAGAGATACACCCTATGAGCAGTTCTTC
CDR3: CSARDTPYEQFF

size: -
J: TRBJ2-3
V: TRBV9
D: -
DNA: TGTGCCAGCAGCGTCGGACTACTGAAGCCAGATACGCAGTATTTT
CDR3: CASSVGLLKPDTQYF

size: few
J: TRBJ2-7
V: TRBV7-9
D: TRBD1
DNA: TGTGCCAGCAGCCCCGGACAGGGGGCGCAGCGGTCCTACGAGCAGTACTTC
CDR3: CASSPGQGAQRSYEQYF

size: few
J: TRBJ1-2
V: TRBV11-1
D: TRBD1
DNA: TGTGCCAGCAGCCGCTTATCCCCCGGGACAGGGGGCGAAGGGAACTATGGCTACACCTTC
CDR3: CASSRLSPGTGGEGNYGYTF

size: few
J: TRBJ1-4
V: TRBV7-9
D: -
DNA: TGTGCCAGCAGCTTTGAGGGACATCATCGGGAAAAACTGTTTTTT
CDR3: CASSFEGHHREKLFF

size: few
J: TRBJ2-4
V: TRBV12-3/TRBV12-4
D: TRBD2
DNA: TGTGCCAGCAGTTTAGGGAGAGGGGAGGTAGCGGGAGAAGTAAACATTCAGTACTTC
CDR3: CASSLGRGEVAGEVNIQYF

size: -
J: TRBJ2-2
V: TRBV4-3
D: -
DNA: TGCGCCAGCAGCCCGGCCGGGCAAACCCCGGGGGAGCTGTTTTTT
CDR3: CASSPAGQTPGELFF

size: few
J: TRBJ1-2
V: TRBV6-5
D: -
DNA: TGTGCCAGCATGGGGGTCGGCGGCTACACCTTC
CDR3: CASMGVGGYTF

size: few
J: TRBJ2-7
V: TRBV6-2/TRBV6-3
D: -
DNA: TGTGCCAGCAGTCCCCTGGCGGGGCACTCCTACGAGCAGTACTTC
CDR3: CASSPLAGHSYEQYF

size: few
J: TRBJ2-1
V: TRBV27
D: -
DNA: TGTGCCAGCAGTTCGGCTTATTCGAACAATGAGCAGTTCTTC
CDR3: CASSSAYSNNEQFF